The 2 T cell receptor beta chains below come from one sample, sequenced in a study of cytomegalovirus exposure and HLA in healthy donors. Generated by immunoSEQ multiplex PCR, the TCRdb table keeps only in-frame clones and is missing some. The repertoire holds around 180,000 clones, roughly 80% seen once, with roughly 6.5% in the top ten. The sample was PBMCs. Every receptor here comes from a man aged 18 to 29 in good health and CMV-seropositive.

The chain uses TRBV7-2 and TRBJ2-1; the D is unclear. The CDR3 has 14 residues. V was pared by 5 bases and J by 6 bases, with 14 bases between. Germline-derived CDR1 and CDR2 are SGHTA and FQGNSA. DNA for the CDR3: TGTGCCAGCAGCCCGAAAACCACCGGCAATGAGCAGTTCTTC. This translates into CASSPKTTGNEQFF.

The gene calls are TRBV4-2 and TRBJ2-3; TRBD2 matches 13 bases. Germline CDR1 LGHNA, CDR2 YNFKEQ. This CDR3 spans 19 amino acids. Trimming at V came to 4 bases and at J to 2 bases, leaving 12 bases not matched to a gene. DNA of the CDR3: TGTGCCAGCAGCCGGATTACCGGGACTAGCGGGGAATACACAGATACGCAGTATTTT. This codes for CASSRITGTSGEYTDTQYF.